Detailed here is one TCR beta chain. The sample is drawn from a study of blood T cell repertoires in COVID-19. Study context: The United States, Italy and Spain supplied acute and convalescent COVID-19 samples.

Per the original data handling: For nucleated cells, counts were estimated from reference gene primer amplification. Profiling relied on immunoSEQ multiplex PCR, and the TCRdb table lists in-frame clones only, not all of them. The V and J calls and clone size were taken over from that table, and D and trimming were inferred from the DNA. The sample contains around 260,000 clones, approximately 86% of which appear only once. The V and J ends lost 2 bases and 6 bases respectively, with 17 bases between them. The CDR3 has 16 amino acids. CDR1 LGHDT and CDR2 YNNKEL come from the germline V gene (reference sequence). Patients from Seattle were sampled longitudinally, starting during active infection.

The receptor comes from a woman in her sixties with COVID-19, enrolled during active disease. The chain carries TRBV3-1 (or the pseudogene TRBV3-2) and TRBJ2-1; possibly TRBD2 for D (6 bases). The sample consisted of peripheral blood. The CDR3 region is CASSQSTSIRGNEQFF. The CDR3 nucleotides read TGTGCCAGCAGCCAATCCACTAGCATTCGGGGCAATGAGCAGTTCTTC.